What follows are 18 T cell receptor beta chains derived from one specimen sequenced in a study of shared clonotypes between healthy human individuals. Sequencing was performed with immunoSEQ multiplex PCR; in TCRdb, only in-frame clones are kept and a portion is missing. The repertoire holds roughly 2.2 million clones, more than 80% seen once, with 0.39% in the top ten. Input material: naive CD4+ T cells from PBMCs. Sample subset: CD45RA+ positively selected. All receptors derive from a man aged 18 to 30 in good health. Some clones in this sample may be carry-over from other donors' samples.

CDR3 coding DNA: TGTGCCAGCAGTAGCCCTTCCTACGAGCAGTACTTC. This encodes CASSSPSYEQYF. J is TRBJ2-7 and V is TRBV2; D gene unclear. Trimming pared 5 bases from V and 1 base from J, leaving 6 bases between. The CDR3 loop spans 12 amino acids. Germline values: CDR1 SNHLY, CDR2 FYNNEI.

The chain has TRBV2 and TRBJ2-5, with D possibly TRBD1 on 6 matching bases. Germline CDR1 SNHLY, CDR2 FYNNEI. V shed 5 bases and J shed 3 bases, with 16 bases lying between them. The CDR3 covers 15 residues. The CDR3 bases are TGTGCCAGCAGTCCCGGGACAAAGAAGAAAGAGACCCAGTACTTC. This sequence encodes CASSPGTKKKETQYF.

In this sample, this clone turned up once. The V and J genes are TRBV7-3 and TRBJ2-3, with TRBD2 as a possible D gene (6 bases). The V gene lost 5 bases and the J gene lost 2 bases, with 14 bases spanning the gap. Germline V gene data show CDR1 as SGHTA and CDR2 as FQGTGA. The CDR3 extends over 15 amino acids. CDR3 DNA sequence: TGTGCCAGCAGCCTATCCGGGACTCTCACAGATACGCAGTATTTT. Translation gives CASSLSGTLTDTQYF.

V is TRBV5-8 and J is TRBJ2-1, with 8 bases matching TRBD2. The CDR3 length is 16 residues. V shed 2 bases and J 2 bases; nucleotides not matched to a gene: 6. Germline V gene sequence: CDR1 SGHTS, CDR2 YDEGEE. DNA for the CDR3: TGTGCCAGCAGCTTCGAGGGACTAGGGCCCTACAATGAGCAGTTCTTC. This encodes CASSFEGLGPYNEQFF.

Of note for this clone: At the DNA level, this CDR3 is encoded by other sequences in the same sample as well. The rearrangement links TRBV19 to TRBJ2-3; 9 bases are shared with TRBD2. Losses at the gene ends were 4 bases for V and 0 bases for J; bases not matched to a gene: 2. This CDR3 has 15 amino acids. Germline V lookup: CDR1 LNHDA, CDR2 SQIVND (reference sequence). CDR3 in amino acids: CASSRLAGSTDTQYF. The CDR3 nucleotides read TGTGCCAGTAGTAGGCTAGCGGGAAGCACAGATACGCAGTATTTT.

The CDR3 DNA reads TGTGCCAGCAGCGTGGGCCCCGACCCGACAGTGAGCTCCTACGAGCAGTACTTC. Translated, it gives CASSVGPDPTVSSYEQYF. The chain combines TRBV9 with TRBJ2-7; possible D gene TRBD1, 5 bases. Trimming removed 2 bases at V and 0 bases at J, with 21 bases between. The CDR3 has 18 residues. Germline V gene sequence: CDR1 SGDLS, CDR2 YYNGEE.

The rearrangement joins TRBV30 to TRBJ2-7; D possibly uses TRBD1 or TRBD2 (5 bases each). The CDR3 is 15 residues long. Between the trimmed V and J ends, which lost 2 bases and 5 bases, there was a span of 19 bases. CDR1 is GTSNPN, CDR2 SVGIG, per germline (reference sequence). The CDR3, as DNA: TGTGCCTGGAGTCGTCCGGGATCAAGGGGCCACGAGCAGTACTTC. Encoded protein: CAWSRPGSRGHEQYF.

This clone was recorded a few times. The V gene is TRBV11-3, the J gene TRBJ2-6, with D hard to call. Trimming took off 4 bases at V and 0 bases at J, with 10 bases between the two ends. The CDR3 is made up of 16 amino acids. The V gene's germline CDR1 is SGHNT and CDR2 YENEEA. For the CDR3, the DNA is TGTGCCAGCAGCTACGTCTTGTCCTCTGGGGCCAACGTCCTGACTTTC. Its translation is CASSYVLSSGANVLTF.

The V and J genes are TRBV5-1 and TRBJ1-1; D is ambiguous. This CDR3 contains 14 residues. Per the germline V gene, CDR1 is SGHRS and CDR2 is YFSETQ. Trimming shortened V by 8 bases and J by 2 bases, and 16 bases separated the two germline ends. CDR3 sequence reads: CASIPPGSNTEAFF. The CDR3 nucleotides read TGCGCCAGTATCCCCCCTGGGAGCAACACTGAAGCTTTCTTT.

In DNA form, the CDR3 reads TGCGCCAGCAGGGGACAGAGCCCCGAAAAACTGTTTTTT. Protein product: CASRGQSPEKLFF. The V and J genes are TRBV5-1 and TRBJ1-4; 7 bases are shared with TRBD1. V was clipped by 5 bases and J by 8 bases; unmatched bases: 6. Germline CDR1 SGHRS, CDR2 YFSETQ. The CDR3 extends over 13 amino acids.

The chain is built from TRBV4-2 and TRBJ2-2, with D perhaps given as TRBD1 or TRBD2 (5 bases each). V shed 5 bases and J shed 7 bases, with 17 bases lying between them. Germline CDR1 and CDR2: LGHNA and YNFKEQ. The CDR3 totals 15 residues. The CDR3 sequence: CASSDLRGPGGELFF. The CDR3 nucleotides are TGTGCCAGCAGCGATCTAAGGGGACCCGGCGGGGAGCTGTTTTTT.

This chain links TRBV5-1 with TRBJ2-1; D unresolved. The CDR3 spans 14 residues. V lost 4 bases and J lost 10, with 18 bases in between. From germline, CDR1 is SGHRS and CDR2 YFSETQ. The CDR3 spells CASSRSPVEKEQFF. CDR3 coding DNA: TGCGCCAGCAGCCGATCCCCAGTTGAGAAGGAGCAGTTCTTC.

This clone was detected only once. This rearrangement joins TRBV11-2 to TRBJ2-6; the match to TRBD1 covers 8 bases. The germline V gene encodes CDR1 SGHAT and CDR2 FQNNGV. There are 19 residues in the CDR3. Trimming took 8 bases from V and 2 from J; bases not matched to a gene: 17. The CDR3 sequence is CASRSTQGQEKTGANVLTF. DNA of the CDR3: TGTGCCAGCCGGTCCACTCAGGGACAGGAAAAAACTGGGGCCAACGTCCTGACTTTC.

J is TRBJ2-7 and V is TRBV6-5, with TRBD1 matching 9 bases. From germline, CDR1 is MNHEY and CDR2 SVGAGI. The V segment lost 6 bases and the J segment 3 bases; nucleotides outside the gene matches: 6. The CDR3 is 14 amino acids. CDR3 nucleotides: TGTGCCAGCAGGAATCCGGGACAGGGCTACGAGCAGTACTTC. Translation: CASRNPGQGYEQYF.

The CDR3 nucleotides read TGTGCCAGTAGGCAGACGACTACCGGTGAGCAGTTCTTC. Translation: CASRQTTTGEQFF. J is TRBJ2-1 and V is TRBV19, with D possibly TRBD2 on 5 matching bases. CDR1 LNHDA and CDR2 SQIVND come from the germline V gene (reference sequence). The CDR3 has 13 amino acids. The V and J ends lost 6 bases and 9 bases respectively, with 15 bases between them.

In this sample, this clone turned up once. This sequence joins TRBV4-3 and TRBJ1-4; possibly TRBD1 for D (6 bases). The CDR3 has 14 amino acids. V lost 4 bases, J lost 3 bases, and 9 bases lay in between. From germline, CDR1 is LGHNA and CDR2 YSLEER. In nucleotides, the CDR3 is TGCGCCAGCAGCCCTAGGGGGTCTAATGAAAAACTGTTTTTT. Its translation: CASSPRGSNEKLFF.

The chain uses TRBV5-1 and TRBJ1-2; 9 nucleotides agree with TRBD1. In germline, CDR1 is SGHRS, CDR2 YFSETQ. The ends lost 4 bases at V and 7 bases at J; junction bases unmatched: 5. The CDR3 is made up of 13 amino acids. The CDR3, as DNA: TGCGCCAGCAGCCCTGGACAGGGGTTTGGCTACACCTTC. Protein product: CASSPGQGFGYTF.

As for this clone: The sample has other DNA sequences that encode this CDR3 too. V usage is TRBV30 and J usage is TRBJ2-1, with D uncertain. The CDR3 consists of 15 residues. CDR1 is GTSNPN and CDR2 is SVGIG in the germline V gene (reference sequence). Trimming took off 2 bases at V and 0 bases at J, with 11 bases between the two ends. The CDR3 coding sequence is TGTGCCTGGAGTCCGACTGGTAGCTCCTACAATGAGCAGTTCTTC. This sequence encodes CAWSPTGSSYNEQFF.